This TCR beta chain originates from a study of cytomegalovirus exposure and HLA in healthy donors. Study-wide context: When 300 to 500 donors were genotyped, roughly 82% of them were found to fall in the Caucasian-associated ancestry cluster. Broader study findings: Donor immune exposure was known only as CMV serostatus.

The CDR3 is 13 residues long. V lost 4 bases and J lost 4, with 8 bases in between. Germline V lookup: CDR1 SGHTA, CDR2 FQGNSA. As concerns this clone: Its antigen is not identified.

PCR involved 60 Vbeta and 13 Jbeta primers. Some clones are missing from TCRdb's copy, which holds only in-frame ones; the method was immunoSEQ multiplex PCR. The sample carries some 89,000 clones, roughly 80% recorded once. This TCR came from a woman under 40 in good health and CMV-seronegative. Sequencing used PBMCs. The J gene is TRBJ2-1, the V gene TRBV7-2; D is ambiguous. Here the CDR3 DNA reads TGTGCCAGCAGCTCCGGGTTATACAATGAGCAGTTCTTC. It codes for CASSSGLYNEQFF. Based on the CDR3 plus reference TRBV7-2 and TRBJ2-1, the full variable domain is GAGVSQSPSNKVTEKGKDVELRCDPISGHTALYWYRQSLGQGLEFLIYFQGNSAPDKSGLPSDRFSAERTGGSVSTLTIQRTQQEDSAVYLCASSSGLYNEQFFGPGTRLTVL.